The 9 T cell receptor beta chains presented below share a single source sample, sequenced in a study of T cell repertoires in cytomegalovirus infection. TCRdb re-derived calls from the reads in MiXCR, one entry per CDR3 protein. The data contain about 900,000 distinct CDR3 sequences, less than 35% of them singletons. The antigens these receptors bind are not known. The sample in question was cultured CD8+ T cells from PBMCs, obtained from culture after CMV antigen stimulation. These receptors were obtained from a human donor in good health (CMV status not recorded). Some clones in this sample may be carry-over from other donors' samples.

This clonotype has a handful of counts. The rearrangement links TRBV6-6 to TRBJ1-2, with TRBD1 as a possible D gene (6 bases). Trimming pared 0 bases from V and 6 bases from J, leaving 14 bases between. Germline V CDR1 and CDR2: MNHNY, SVGAGI (reference sequence). The CDR3 totals 15 residues. CDR3 DNA sequence: TGTGCCAGCAGTTACTCCAGGGGACCTGTAGATGGCTACACCTTC. It encodes CASSYSRGPVDGYTF.

This clonotype was picked up a small number of times. This chain uses TRBV7-9 with TRBJ2-3, with 7 bases lining up with TRBD2. The CDR3 covers 16 residues. V dropped 5 bases and J dropped 2; count of bases not matched to a gene: 10. In germline, CDR1 is SEHNR, CDR2 FQNEAQ (reference sequence). This CDR3 is CASSHKRGTITDTQYF. Here the CDR3 DNA reads TGTGCCAGCAGCCATAAGCGGGGTACCATCACAGATACGCAGTATTTT. The full variable domain, with the rest looked up from reference TRBV7-9 and TRBJ2-3, is DTGVSQNPRHKITKRGQNVTFRCDPISEHNRLYWYRQTLGQGPEFLTYFQNEAQLEKSRLLSDRFSAERPKGSFSTLEIQRTEQGDSAMYLCASSHKRGTITDTQYFGPGTRLTVL.

This clonotype was counted between two and nine times. This chain links TRBV6-1 with TRBJ2-1; D perhaps matches TRBD2 (7 bases). Germline values: CDR1 MNHNS, CDR2 SASEGT. V was trimmed by 6 bases and J by 4 bases, leaving 19 bases between them. The CDR3 sequence is 16 residues long. The CDR3 loop is CASRTTGGGPYNEQFF. The CDR3 DNA is TGTGCCAGCAGAACGACTGGGGGGGGCCCGTACAATGAGCAGTTCTTC.

In nucleotides, the CDR3 is TGTGCCAGCTCATTAATCGGGACAGGGGATATCACCGGGGAGCTGTTTTTT. Translated: CASSLIGTGDITGELFF. The chain uses TRBV18 and TRBJ2-2, with 10 bases that match TRBD1. CDR3 length equals 17 residues. Trimming took 5 bases from V and 4 from J; bases not matched to a gene: 10. Germline V gene lookup returns CDR1 KGHSH and CDR2 LQKENI.

V and J are TRBV7-9 and TRBJ1-4; weak D call: TRBD1 (5 bases). This CDR3 is built from 18 residues. Looked up from germline, CDR1 is SEHNR and CDR2 is FQNEAQ (reference sequence). Between the trimmed V and J ends, which lost 3 bases and 7 bases, there was a span of 24 bases. The CDR3: CASSFNYLRQGGGEKLFF. In nucleotides, the CDR3 is TGTGCCAGCAGCTTTAATTATTTGCGCCAGGGTGGTGGTGAAAAACTGTTTTTT.

The rearrangement uses TRBV14 and TRBJ1-1; TRBD1 aligns across 7 bases. CDR3 length equals 13 residues. Germline CDR1 reads SGHDN; CDR2 reads FVKESK. The junction had 4 bases not matched to a gene; V was cut back by 4 bases and J by 5 bases. The chain's CDR3 is CASSRNRGTEAFF. The CDR3 DNA is TGTGCCAGCAGCCGGAACAGGGGTACTGAAGCTTTCTTT.

J is TRBJ2-5 and V is TRBV2; weak D call: TRBD2 (5 bases). This CDR3 has 14 residues. Germline V gives CDR1 SNHLY, CDR2 FYNNEI. The V end lost 2 bases, the J end lost 3 bases, and 10 bases lay between the germline ends. The CDR3 here is CASSEWRSEETQYF. The CDR3 DNA reads TGTGCCAGCAGTGAATGGAGGTCCGAAGAGACCCAGTACTTC. Full variable domain (remainder filled in from reference TRBV2 and TRBJ2-5): EPEVTQTPSHQVTQMGQEVILRCVPISNHLYFYWYRQILGQKVEFLVSFYNNEISEKSEIFDDQFSVERPDGSNFTLKIRSTKLEDSAMYFCASSEWRSEETQYFGPGTRLLVL.

Only a few counts were recorded for this clonotype. The V gene is TRBV12-3 or TRBV12-4, the J gene TRBJ1-2; D gene unclear. V was clipped by 5 bases and J by 4 bases, with 8 bases between them. This CDR3 contains 12 residues. CDR3 region: CASSNGTYGYTF. CDR3 bases: TGTGCCAGCAGTAATGGAACCTATGGCTACACCTTC.

The CDR3 region has the DNA TGTGCCAGCAGCCCGTCAGACAGGCGGGACCCCTATGGCTACACCTTC. It encodes CASSPSDRRDPYGYTF. The V gene is TRBV14, the J gene TRBJ1-2; D may be TRBD1 (6 bases). CDR1 SGHDN and CDR2 FVKESK come from the germline V gene. Trimming shortened V by 4 bases and J by 4 bases, and 19 bases separated the two germline ends. CDR3 size: 16 residues. The whole variable domain, remainder taken from reference TRBV14 and TRBJ1-2, is EAGVTQFPSHSVIEKGQTVTLRCDPISGHDNLYWYRRVMGKEIKFLLHFVKESKQDESGMPNNRFLAERTGGTYSTLKVQPAELEDSGVYFCASSPSDRRDPYGYTFGSGTRLTVV.